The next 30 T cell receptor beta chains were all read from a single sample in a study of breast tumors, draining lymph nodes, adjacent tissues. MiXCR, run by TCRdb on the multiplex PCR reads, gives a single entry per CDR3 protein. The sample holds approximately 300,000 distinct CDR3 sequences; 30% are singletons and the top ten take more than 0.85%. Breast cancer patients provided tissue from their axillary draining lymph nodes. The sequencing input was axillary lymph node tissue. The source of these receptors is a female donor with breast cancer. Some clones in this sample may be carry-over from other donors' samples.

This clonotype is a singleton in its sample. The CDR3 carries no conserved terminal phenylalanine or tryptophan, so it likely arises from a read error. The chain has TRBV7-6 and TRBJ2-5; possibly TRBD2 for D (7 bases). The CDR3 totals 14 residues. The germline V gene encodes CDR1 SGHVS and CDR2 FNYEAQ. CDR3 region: CASSIQGAGEIQYI. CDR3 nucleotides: TGTGCCAGCAGCATACAGGGCGCGGGAGAGATCCAGTACATC.

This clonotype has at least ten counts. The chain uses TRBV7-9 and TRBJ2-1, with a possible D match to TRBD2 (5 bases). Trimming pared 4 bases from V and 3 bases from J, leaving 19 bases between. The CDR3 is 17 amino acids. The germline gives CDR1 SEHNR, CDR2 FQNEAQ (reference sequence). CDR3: CASSSPKAALGYNEQFF. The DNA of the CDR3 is TGTGCCAGCAGCTCCCCTAAGGCCGCACTAGGCTACAATGAGCAGTTCTTC.

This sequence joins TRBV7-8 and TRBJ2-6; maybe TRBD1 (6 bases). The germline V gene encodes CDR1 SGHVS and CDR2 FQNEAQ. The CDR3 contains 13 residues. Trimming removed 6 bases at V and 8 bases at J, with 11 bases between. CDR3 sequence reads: CASSRTGSNVLTF. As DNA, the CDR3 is TGTGCCAGCAGTCGTACAGGGTCCAACGTCCTGACTTTC.

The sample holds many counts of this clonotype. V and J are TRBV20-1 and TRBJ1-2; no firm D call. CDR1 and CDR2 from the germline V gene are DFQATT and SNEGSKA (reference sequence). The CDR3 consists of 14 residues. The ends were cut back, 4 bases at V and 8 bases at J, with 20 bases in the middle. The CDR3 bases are TGCAGTGCTAAGGATGTCACCGGAGGCTTGGGCTACACCTTC. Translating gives CSAKDVTGGLGYTF.

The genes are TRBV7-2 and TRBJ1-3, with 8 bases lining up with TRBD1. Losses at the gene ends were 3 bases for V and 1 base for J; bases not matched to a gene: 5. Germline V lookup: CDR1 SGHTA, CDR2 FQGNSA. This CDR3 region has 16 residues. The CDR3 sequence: CASSLATGASGNTIYF. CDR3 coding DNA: TGTGCCAGCAGCTTGGCGACAGGGGCATCTGGAAACACCATATATTTT.

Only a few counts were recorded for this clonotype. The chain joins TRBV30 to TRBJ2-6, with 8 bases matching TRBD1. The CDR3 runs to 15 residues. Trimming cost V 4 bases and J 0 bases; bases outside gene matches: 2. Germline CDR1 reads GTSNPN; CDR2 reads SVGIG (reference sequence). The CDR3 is CAWTGGLSGANVLTF. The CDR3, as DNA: TGTGCCTGGACAGGGGGCCTCTCTGGGGCCAACGTCCTGACTTTC.

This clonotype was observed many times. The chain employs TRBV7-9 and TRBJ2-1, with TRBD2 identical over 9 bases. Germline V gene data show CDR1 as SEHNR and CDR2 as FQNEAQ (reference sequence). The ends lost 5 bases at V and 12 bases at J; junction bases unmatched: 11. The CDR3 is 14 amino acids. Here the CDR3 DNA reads TGTGCCAGCAGCAGGTTTAGCGGGAGCTCCGCGCAGTTCTTC. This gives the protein CASSRFSGSSAQFF.

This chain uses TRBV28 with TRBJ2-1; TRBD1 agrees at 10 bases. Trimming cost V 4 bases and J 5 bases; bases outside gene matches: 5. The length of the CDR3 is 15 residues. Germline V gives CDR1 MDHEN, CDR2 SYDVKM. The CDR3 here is CASSSRTGGHNEQFF. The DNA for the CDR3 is TGTGCCAGCAGTTCCCGGACAGGGGGGCACAATGAGCAGTTCTTC. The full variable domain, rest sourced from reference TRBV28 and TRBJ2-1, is DVKVTQSSRYLVKRTGEKVFLECVQDMDHENMFWYRQDPGLGLRLIYFSYDVKMKEKGDIPEGYSVSREKKERFSLILESASTNQTSMYLCASSSRTGGHNEQFFGPGTRLTVL.

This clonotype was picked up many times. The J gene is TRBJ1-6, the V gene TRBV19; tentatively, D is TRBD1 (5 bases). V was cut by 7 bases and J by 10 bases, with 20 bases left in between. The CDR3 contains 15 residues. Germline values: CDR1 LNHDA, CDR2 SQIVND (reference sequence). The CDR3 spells CASKDLMGVGSPLHF. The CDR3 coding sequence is TGTGCCAGTAAAGATTTGATGGGGGTCGGGTCACCCCTCCACTTT.

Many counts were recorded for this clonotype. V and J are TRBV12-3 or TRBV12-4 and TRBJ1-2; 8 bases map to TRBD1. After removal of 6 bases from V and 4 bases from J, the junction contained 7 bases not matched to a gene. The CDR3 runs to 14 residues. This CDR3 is CASSSTGEIYGYTF. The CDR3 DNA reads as TGTGCCAGCAGCTCGACAGGGGAGATCTATGGCTACACCTTC.

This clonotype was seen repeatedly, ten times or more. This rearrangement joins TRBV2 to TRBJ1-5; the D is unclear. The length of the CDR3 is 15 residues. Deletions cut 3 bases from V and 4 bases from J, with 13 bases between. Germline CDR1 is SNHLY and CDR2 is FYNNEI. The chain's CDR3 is CASSEGWGGNQPQHF. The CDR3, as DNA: TGTGCCAGCAGTGAGGGCTGGGGTGGAAATCAGCCCCAGCATTTT.

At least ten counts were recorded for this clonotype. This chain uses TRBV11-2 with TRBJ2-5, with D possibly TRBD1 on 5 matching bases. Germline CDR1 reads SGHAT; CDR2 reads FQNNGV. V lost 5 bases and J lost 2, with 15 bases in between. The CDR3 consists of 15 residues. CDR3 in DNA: TGTGCCAGCAGCGCCAGCCGACAGACTCAAGAGACCCAGTACTTC. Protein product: CASSASRQTQETQYF.

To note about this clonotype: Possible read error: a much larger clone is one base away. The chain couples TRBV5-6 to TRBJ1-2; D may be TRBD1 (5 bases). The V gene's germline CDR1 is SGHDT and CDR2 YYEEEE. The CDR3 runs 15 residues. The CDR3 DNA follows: TGTGCCAGCAGCTTGGAGCAGGGTGGCAAATATGGCTGCACCTTC. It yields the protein CASSLEQGGKYGCTF.

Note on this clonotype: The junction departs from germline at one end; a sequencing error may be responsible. The CDR3 spells CASSIVAAARGNGNEPFF. The CDR3 region has the DNA TGTGCCAGTAGTATAGTCGCGGCTGCCAGGGGGAATGGCAATGAGCCGTTCTTC. The genes are TRBV19 and TRBJ2-1; 7 nucleotides agree with TRBD1. Germline assignment: CDR1 LNHDA and CDR2 SQIVND (reference sequence). The CDR3 loop spans 18 amino acids.

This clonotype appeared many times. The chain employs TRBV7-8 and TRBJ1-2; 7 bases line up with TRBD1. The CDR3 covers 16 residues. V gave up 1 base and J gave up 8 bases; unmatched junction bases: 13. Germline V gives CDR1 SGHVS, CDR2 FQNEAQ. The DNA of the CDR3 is TGTGCCAGCAGCTTAGTTCTGGGACAGCAACAGGGAGGCTACACCTTC. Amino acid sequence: CASSLVLGQQQGGYTF.

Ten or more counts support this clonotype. This CDR3 reads CASTASRGHNQPQHF. CDR3 DNA sequence: TGTGCCAGTACCGCCTCCAGGGGGCACAATCAGCCCCAGCATTTT. The J gene is TRBJ1-5, the V gene TRBV19; TRBD1 agrees at 8 bases. The CDR3 is 15 amino acids. The germline gives CDR1 LNHDA, CDR2 SQIVND (reference sequence). V lost 7 bases, J lost 3 bases, and 8 bases stayed unmatched.

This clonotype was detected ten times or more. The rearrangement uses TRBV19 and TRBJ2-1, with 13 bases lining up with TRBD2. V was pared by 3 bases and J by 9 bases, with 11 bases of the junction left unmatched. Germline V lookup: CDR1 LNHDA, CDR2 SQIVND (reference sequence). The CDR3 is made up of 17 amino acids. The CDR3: CASSMPLLGLAGREQFF. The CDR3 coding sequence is TGTGCCAGTAGTATGCCCCTTCTGGGACTAGCGGGGCGTGAGCAGTTCTTC.

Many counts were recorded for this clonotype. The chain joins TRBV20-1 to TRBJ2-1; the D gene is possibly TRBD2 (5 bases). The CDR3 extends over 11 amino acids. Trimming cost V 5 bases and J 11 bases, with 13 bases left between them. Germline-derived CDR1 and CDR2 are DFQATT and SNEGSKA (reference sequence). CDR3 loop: CSAGSGKQQFF. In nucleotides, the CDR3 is TGCAGTGCTGGGAGCGGTAAACAGCAGTTCTTC.

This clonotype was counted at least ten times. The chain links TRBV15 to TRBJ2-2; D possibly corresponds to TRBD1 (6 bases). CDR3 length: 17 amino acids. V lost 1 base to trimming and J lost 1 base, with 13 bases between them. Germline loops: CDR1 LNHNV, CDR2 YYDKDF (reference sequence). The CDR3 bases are TGTGCCACCAGCAGAGGTCCCGGGACACGGAACACCGGGGAGCTGTTTTTT. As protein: CATSRGPGTRNTGELFF.

The CDR3 is CASSGQTLSGANVLTF. In nucleotides, the CDR3 is TGTGCCAGCAGTGGACAGACCCTCTCTGGGGCCAACGTCCTGACTTTC. The chain combines TRBV12-3 or TRBV12-4 with TRBJ2-6, with a tentative D call TRBD1 (6 bases). V lost 5 bases and J lost 0, with 11 bases in between. The CDR3 sequence is 16 residues long.

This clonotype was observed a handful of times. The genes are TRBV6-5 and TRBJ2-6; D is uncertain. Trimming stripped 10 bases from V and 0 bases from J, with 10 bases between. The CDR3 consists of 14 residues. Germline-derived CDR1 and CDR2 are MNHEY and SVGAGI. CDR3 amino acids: CATQRFSGANVLTF. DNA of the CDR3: TGTGCCACCCAGCGTTTCTCTGGGGCCAACGTCCTGACTTTC.

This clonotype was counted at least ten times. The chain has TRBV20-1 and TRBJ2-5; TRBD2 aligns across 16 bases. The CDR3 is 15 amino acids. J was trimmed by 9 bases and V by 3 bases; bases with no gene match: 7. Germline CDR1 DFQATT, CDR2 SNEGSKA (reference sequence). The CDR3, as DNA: TGCAGTGCTAGGCCACCGGGACTAGCGGGAGGGGCCCAGTACTTC. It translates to CSARPPGLAGGAQYF.

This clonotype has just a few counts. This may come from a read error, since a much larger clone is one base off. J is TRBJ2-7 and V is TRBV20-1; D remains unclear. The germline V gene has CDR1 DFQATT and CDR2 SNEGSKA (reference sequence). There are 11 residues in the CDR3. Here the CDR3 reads CSAGFIYEQSF. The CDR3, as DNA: TGCAGTGCAGGGTTCATTTACGAGCAGTCCTTC.

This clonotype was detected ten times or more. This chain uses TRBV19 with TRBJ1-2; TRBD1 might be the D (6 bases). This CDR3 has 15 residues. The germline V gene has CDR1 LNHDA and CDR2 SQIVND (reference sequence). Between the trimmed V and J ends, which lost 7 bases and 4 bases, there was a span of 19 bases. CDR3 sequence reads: CASNLRGVDSYGYTF. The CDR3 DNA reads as TGTGCCAGTAACCTAAGGGGGGTGGACAGCTATGGCTACACCTTC.

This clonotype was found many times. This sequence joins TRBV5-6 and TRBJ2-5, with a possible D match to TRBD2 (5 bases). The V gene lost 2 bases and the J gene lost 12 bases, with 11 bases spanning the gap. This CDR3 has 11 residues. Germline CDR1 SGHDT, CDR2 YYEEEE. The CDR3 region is CASSFRVEEYF. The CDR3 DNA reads TGTGCCAGCAGCTTTCGGGTGGAGGAGTACTTC.

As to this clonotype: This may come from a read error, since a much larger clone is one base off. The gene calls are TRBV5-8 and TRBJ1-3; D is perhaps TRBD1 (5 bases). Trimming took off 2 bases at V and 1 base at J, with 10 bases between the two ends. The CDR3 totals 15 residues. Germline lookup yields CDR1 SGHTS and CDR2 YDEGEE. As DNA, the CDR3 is TGTGCCAGCAGCTTCAGGGATGGGTCTGGAAACACCATATATTTT. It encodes CASSFRDGSGNTIYF.

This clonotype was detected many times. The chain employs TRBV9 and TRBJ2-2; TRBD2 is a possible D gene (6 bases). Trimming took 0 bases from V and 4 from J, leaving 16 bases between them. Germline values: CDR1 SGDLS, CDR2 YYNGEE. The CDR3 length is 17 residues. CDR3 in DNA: TGTGCCAGCAGCGTAGTTTCCCCCGGGAGTGGCACCGGGGAGCTGTTTTTT. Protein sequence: CASSVVSPGSGTGELFF.

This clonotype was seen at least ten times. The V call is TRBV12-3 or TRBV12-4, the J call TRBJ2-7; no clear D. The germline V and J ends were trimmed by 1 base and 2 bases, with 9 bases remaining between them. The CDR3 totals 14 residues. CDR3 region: CASSLGGIPYEQYF. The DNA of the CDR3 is TGTGCCAGCAGTTTAGGTGGGATCCCCTACGAGCAGTACTTC.

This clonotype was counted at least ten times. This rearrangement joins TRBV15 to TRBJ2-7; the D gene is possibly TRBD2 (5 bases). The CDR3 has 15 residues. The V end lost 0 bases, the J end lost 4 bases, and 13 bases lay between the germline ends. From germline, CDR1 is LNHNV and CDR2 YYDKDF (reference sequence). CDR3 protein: CATSRERRGSYEQYF. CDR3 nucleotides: TGTGCCACCAGCAGAGAAAGGAGAGGGTCGTACGAGCAGTACTTC.

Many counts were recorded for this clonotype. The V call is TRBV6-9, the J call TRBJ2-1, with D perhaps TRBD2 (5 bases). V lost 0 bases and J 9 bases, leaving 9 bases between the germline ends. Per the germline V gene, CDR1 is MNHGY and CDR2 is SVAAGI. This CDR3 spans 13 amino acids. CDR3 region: CASSYSGEFEQFF. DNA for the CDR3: TGTGCCAGCAGTTATTCCGGGGAGTTTGAGCAGTTCTTC.